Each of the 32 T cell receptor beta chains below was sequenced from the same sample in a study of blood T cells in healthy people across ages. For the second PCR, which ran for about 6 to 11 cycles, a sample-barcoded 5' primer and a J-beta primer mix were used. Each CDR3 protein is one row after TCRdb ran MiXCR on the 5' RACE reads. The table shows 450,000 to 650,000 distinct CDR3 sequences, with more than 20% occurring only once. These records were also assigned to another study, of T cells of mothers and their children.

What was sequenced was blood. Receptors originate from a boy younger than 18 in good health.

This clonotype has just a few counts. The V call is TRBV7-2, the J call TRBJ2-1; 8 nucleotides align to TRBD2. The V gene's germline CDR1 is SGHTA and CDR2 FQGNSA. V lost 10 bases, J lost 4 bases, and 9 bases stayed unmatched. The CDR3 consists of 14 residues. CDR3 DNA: TGTGCCATCCAGAGCGGGAGCCCTTACAATGAGCAGTTCTTC. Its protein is CAIQSGSPYNEQFF.

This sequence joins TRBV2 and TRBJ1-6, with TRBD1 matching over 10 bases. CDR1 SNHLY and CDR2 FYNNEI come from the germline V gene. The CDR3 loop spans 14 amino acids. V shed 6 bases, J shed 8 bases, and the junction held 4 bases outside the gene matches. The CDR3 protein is CASSRDRGYSPLHF. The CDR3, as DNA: TGTGCCAGCAGCCGGGACAGGGGATATTCACCCCTCCACTTT.

The CDR3 loop reads CASSYPQQGPNQPQHF. The DNA of the CDR3 is TGTGCCAGCAGTTACCCACAACAGGGGCCCAATCAGCCCCAGCATTTT. The V call is TRBV6-2 or TRBV6-3, the J call TRBJ1-5; TRBD1 matches 7 bases. The CDR3 contains 16 residues. CDR1 and CDR2 from the germline V gene are MNHEY and SVGEGT. The V segment lost 2 bases and the J segment 3 bases; nucleotides outside the gene matches: 7.

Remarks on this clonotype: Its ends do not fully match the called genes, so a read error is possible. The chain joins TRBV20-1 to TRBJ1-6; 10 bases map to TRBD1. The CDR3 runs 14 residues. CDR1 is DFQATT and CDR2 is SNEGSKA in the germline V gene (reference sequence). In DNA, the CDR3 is TGTAGTGCCCAGGGACAGGGGATTGATTCACCCCTCCACTTT. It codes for CSAQGQGIDSPLHF.

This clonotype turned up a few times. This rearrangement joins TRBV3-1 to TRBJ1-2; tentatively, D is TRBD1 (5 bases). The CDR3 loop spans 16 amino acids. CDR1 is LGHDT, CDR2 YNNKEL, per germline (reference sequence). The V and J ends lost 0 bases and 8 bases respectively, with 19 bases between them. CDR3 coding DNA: TGTGCCAGCAGCCAAGATTGCCGGACACCGCTATCGGGCTACACCTTC. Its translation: CASSQDCRTPLSGYTF.

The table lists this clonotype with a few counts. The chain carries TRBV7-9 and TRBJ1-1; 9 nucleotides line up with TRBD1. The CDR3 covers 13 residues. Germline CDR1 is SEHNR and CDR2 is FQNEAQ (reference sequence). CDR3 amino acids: CTGTGFSNTEAFF. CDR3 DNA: TGTACGGGGACAGGGTTCAGTAACACTGAAGCTTTCTTT.

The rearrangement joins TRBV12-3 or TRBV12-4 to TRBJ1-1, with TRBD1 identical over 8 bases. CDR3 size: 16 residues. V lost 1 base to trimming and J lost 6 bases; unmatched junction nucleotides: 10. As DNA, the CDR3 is TGTGCCAGCAGTTTAGTAGGCAGGGGGCAAAGGGCTGAAGCTTTCTTT. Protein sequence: CASSLVGRGQRAEAFF.

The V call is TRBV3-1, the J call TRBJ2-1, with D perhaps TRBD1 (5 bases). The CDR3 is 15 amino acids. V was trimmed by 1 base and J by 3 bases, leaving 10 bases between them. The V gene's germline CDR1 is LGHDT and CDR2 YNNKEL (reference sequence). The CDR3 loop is CASSQGPGLYNEQFF. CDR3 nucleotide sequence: TGTGCCAGCAGCCAAGGACCAGGGCTCTACAATGAGCAGTTCTTC.

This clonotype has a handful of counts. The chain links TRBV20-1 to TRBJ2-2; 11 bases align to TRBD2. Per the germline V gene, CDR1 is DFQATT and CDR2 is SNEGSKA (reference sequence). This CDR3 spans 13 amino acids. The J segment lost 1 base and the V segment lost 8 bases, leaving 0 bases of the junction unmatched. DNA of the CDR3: TGCAGTCTAGCGGGGGGGAACACCGGGGAGCTGTTTTTT. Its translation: CSLAGGNTGELFF.

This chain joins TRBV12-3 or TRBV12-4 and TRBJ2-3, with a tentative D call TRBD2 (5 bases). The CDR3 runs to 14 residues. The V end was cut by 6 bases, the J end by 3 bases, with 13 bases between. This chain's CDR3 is CASSLRTVTDTQYF. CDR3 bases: TGTGCCAGCAGCCTCAGGACTGTGACAGATACGCAGTATTTT.

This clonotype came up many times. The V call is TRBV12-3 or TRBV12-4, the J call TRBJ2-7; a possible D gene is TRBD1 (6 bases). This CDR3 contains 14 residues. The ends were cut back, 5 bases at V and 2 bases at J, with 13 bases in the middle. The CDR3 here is CASSLTGTTYEQYF. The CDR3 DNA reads TGTGCCAGCAGTCTCACCGGGACAACCTACGAGCAGTACTTC.

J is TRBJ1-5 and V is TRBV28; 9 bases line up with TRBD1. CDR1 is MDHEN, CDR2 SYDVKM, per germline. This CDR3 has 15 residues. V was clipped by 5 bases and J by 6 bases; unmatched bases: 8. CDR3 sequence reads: CASSPGTGLRQPQHF. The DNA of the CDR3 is TGTGCCAGCAGTCCCGGGACAGGGCTTCGTCAGCCCCAGCATTTT.

DNA for the CDR3: TGTGCCAGCAGCTCCACCGGGCTGAGCACAGATACGCAGTATTTT. This sequence encodes CASSSTGLSTDTQYF. This rearrangement joins TRBV7-3 to TRBJ2-3; D is uncertain. The CDR3 covers 15 residues. Germline-derived CDR1 and CDR2 are SGHTA and FQGTGA. V lost 4 bases to trimming and J lost 0 bases, with 11 bases between them.

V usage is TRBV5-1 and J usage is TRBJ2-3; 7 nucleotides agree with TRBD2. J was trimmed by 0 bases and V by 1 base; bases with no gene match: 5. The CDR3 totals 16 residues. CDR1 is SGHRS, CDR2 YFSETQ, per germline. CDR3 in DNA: TGCGCCAGCAGCTTGCTCTCTAGCGGAAGCACAGATACGCAGTATTTT. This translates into CASSLLSSGSTDTQYF.

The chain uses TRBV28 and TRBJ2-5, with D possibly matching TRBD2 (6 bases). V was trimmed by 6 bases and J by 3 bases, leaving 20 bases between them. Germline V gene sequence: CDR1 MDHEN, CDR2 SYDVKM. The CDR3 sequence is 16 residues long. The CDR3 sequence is CASSSGTGVDKETQYF. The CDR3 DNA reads TGTGCCAGCAGCTCGGGGACTGGGGTCGACAAAGAGACCCAGTACTTC.

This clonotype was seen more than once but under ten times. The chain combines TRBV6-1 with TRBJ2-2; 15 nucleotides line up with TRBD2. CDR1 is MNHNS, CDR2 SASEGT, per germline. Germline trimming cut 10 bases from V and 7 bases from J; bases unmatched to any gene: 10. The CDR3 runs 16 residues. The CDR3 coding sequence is TGTGCCACCGGACTAGCGGGAGGGCCATTCGGCGGGGAGCTGTTTTTT. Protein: CATGLAGGPFGGELFF.

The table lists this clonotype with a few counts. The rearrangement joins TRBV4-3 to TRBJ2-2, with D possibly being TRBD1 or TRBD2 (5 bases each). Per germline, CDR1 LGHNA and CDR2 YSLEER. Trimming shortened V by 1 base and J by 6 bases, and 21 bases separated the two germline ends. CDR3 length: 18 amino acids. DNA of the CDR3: TGCGCCAGCAGCCAAGGCTCACGCTGGGACGTTTTTTCCGGGGAGCTGTTTTTT. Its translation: CASSQGSRWDVFSGELFF.

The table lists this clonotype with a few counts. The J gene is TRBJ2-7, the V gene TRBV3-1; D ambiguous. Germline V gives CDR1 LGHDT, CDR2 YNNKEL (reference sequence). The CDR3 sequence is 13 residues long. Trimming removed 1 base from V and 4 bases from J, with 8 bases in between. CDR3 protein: CASSQVSRYEQYF. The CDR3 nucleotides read TGTGCCAGCAGCCAAGTTTCCAGATACGAGCAGTACTTC.

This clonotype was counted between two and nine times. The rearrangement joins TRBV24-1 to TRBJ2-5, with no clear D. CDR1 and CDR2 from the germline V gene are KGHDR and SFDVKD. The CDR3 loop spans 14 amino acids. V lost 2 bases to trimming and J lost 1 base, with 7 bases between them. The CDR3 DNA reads TGTGCCACCAGTGATTACGGCAGCCAAGAGACCCAGTACTTC. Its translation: CATSDYGSQETQYF.

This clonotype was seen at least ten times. DNA for the CDR3: TGTGCCAGCAGTCAACAGGGGTCTAATTCACCCCTCCACTTT. It specifies CASSQQGSNSPLHF. The chain carries TRBV12-3 or TRBV12-4 and TRBJ1-6; 7 nucleotides agree with TRBD1. Unmatched junction bases numbered 4, after V lost 5 bases and J lost 6 bases. The CDR3 sequence is 14 residues long.

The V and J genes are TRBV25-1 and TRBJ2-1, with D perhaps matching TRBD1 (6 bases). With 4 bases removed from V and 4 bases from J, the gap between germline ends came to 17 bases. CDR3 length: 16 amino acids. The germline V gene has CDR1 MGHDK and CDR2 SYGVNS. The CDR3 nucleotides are TGTGCCAGCAGTGGCCAAGGGACACCCTCTTACAATGAGCAGTTCTTC. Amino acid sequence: CASSGQGTPSYNEQFF.

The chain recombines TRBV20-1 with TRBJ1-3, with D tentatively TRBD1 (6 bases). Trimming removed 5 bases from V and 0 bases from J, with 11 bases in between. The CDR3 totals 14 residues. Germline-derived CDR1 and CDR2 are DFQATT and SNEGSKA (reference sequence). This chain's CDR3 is CSAPGDPSGNTIYF. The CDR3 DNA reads TGCAGTGCTCCAGGGGACCCCTCTGGAAACACCATATATTTT.

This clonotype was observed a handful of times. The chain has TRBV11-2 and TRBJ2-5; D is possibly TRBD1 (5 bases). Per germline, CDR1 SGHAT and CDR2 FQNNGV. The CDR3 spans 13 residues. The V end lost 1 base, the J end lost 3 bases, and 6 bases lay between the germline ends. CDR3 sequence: CASSLVTEETQYF. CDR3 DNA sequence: TGTGCCAGCAGCTTAGTGACAGAAGAGACCCAGTACTTC.

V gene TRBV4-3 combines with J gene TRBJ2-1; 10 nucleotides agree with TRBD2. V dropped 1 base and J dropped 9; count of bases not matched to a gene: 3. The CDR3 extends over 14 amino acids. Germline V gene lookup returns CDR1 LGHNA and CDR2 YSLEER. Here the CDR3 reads CASSQGSGRSEQFF. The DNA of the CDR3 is TGCGCCAGCAGCCAAGGTAGCGGGAGGAGTGAGCAGTTCTTC.

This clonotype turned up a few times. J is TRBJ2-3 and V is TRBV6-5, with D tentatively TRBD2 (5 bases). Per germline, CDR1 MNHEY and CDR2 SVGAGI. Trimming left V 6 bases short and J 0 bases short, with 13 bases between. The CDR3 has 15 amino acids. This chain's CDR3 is CASSRLGVSTDTQYF. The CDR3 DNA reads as TGTGCCAGCAGCCGCCTCGGGGTTAGCACAGATACGCAGTATTTT.

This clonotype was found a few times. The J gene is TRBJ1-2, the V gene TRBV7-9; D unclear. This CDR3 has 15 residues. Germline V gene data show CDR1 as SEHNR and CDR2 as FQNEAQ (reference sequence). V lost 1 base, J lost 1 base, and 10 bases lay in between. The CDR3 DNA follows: TGTGCCAGCAGCTTAGATAGGGCCTTTAACTATGGCTACACCTTC. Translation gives CASSLDRAFNYGYTF.

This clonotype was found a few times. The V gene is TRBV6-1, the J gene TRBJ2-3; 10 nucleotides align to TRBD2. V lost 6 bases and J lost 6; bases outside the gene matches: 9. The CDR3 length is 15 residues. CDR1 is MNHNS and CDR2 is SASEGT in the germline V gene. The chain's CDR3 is CASRRERGGPDTQYF. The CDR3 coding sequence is TGTGCCAGCAGGCGTGAGCGGGGGGGCCCCGATACGCAGTATTTT.

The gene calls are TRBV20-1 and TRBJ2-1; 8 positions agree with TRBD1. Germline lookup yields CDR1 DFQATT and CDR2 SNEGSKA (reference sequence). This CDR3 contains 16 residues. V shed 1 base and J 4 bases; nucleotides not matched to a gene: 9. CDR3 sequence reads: CSARVTQGQVYNEQFF. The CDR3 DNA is TGCAGTGCTAGAGTAACCCAGGGACAGGTATACAATGAGCAGTTCTTC.

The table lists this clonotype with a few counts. The CDR3 nucleotides are TGCGCCAGCAGCCAGTACCGGGCCAACCTCAATGAAAAACTGTTTTTT. It encodes CASSQYRANLNEKLFF. The J gene is TRBJ1-4, the V gene TRBV4-3; D gene unclear. The V end was cut by 3 bases, the J end by 5 bases, with 16 bases between. Germline CDR1 LGHNA, CDR2 YSLEER. This CDR3 region has 16 residues.

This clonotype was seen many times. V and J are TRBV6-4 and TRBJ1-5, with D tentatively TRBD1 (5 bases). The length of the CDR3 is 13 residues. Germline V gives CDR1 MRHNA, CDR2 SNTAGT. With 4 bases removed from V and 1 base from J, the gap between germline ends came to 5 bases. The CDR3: CASSGDSNQPQHF. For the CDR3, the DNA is TGTGCCAGCAGTGGGGACAGCAATCAGCCCCAGCATTTT.

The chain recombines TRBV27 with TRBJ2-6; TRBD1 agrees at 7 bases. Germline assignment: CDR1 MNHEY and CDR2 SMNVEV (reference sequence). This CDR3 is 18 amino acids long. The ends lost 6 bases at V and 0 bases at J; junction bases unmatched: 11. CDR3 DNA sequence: TGTGCCAGCAGCCCAGGGGGAGTACCATACTCTGGGGCCAACGTCCTGACTTTC. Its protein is CASSPGGVPYSGANVLTF.

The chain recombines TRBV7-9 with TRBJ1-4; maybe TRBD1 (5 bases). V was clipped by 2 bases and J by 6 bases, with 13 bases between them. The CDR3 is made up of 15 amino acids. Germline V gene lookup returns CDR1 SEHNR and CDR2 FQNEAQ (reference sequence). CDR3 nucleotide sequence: TGTGCCAGCAGCTTATTATCTGGGACGGATGAAAAACTGTTTTTT. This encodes CASSLLSGTDEKLFF. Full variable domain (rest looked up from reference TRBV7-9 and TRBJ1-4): DTGVSQNPRHKITKRGQNVTFRCDPISEHNRLYWYRQTLGQGPEFLTYFQNEAQLEKSRLLSDRFSAERPKGSFSTLEIQRTEQGDSAMYLCASSLLSGTDEKLFFGSGTQLSVL.